These T cell receptor beta chains were read from a single sample in a study of T cell responses to AZD1222 COVID-19 vaccine. The protocol was immunoSEQ multiplex PCR, while the TCRdb copy is restricted to in-frame clones and leaves out a portion. The sample carries 80,000 to 95,000 clones, 90% recorded once. The sequencing used peripheral blood, collected 28 days after the second AZD1222 dose. Receptors were obtained from an adult who received the AZD1222 COVID-19 vaccine. The CDR3 runs from the conserved cysteine through the conserved F or W. The order of the fields is J gene, clone size, D gene, V gene, CDR3 protein, CDR3 DNA. The D gene is left open where the match is weak. Not all rows give a size; the values are once, few, many and, for expanded clones, a class.

j_call: TRBJ2-7; clone_size: -; d_call: -; v_call: TRBV9; cdr3_aa: CASSVAAGPAYEQYF; cdr3_nt: TGTGCCAGCAGCGTAGCGGCAGGGCCCGCCTACGAGCAGTACTTC
j_call: TRBJ1-1; clone_size: -; d_call: TRBD1; v_call: TRBV6-5; cdr3_aa: CASSYTQLRGPTEAFF; cdr3_nt: TGTGCCAGCAGTTACACCCAACTCAGGGGGCCCACTGAAGCTTTCTTT
j_call: TRBJ2-2; clone_size: -; d_call: TRBD1; v_call: TRBV7-9; cdr3_aa: CASSLDDRGRTGELFF; cdr3_nt: TGTGCCAGCAGCTTAGACGACAGGGGGCGCACCGGGGAGCTGTTTTTT
j_call: TRBJ2-3; clone_size: -; d_call: -; v_call: TRBV3-1/TRBV3-2; cdr3_aa: CASSQARGPSATQYF; cdr3_nt: TGTGCCAGCAGCCAAGCGCGGGGGCCAAGCGCTACGCAGTATTTT
j_call: TRBJ1-3; clone_size: -; d_call: -; v_call: TRBV6-5; cdr3_aa: CASTRTGSSGNTIYF; cdr3_nt: TGTGCCAGCACTAGGACGGGTAGCTCTGGAAACACCATATATTTT
j_call: TRBJ1-6; clone_size: -; d_call: TRBD1; v_call: TRBV7-8; cdr3_aa: CASSVRDRDFSPLHF; cdr3_nt: TGTGCCAGCAGCGTCAGGGACAGGGATTTTTCACCCCTCCACTTT
j_call: TRBJ1-6; clone_size: -; d_call: -; v_call: TRBV7-9; cdr3_aa: CASSLEGTNSPLHF; cdr3_nt: TGTGCCAGCAGCTTAGAGGGGACTAATTCACCCCTCCACTTT
j_call: TRBJ1-1; clone_size: -; d_call: TRBD1; v_call: TRBV3-1/TRBV3-2; cdr3_aa: CASSQGSGQGTEAFF; cdr3_nt: TGTGCCAGCAGCCAAGGGTCGGGACAGGGCACTGAAGCTTTCTTT
j_call: TRBJ1-5; clone_size: -; d_call: -; v_call: TRBV6-2/TRBV6-3; cdr3_aa: CASSYERAVTGNQPQHF; cdr3_nt: TGTGCCAGCAGTTACGAACGGGCGGTTACGGGCAATCAGCCCCAGCATTTT
j_call: TRBJ2-5; clone_size: -; d_call: -; v_call: TRBV3-1/TRBV3-2; cdr3_aa: CASSQDPQVDETQYF; cdr3_nt: TGTGCCAGCAGCCAAGATCCCCAGGTTGACGAGACCCAGTACTTC
j_call: TRBJ1-4; clone_size: -; d_call: -; v_call: TRBV28; cdr3_aa: CASSLPRTAGNEKLFF; cdr3_nt: TGTGCCAGCAGTTTGCCTAGGACCGCGGGTAATGAAAAACTGTTTTTT
j_call: TRBJ1-2; clone_size: -; d_call: TRBD1; v_call: TRBV6-6; cdr3_aa: CASSPGQGAHYGYTF; cdr3_nt: TGTGCCAGCAGTCCGGGACAGGGGGCGCACTATGGCTACACCTTC
j_call: TRBJ2-3; clone_size: -; d_call: -; v_call: TRBV5-1; cdr3_aa: CASSLGVASDTQYF; cdr3_nt: TGCGCCAGCAGCTTGGGAGTCGCCTCAGATACGCAGTATTTT
j_call: TRBJ2-7; clone_size: -; d_call: -; v_call: TRBV25-1; cdr3_aa: CASSPQEGSYEQYF; cdr3_nt: TGTGCCAGCAGTCCACAGGAGGGGTCCTACGAGCAGTACTTC
j_call: TRBJ1-2; clone_size: once; d_call: -; v_call: TRBV19; cdr3_aa: CATNLLGRNYGYTF; cdr3_nt: TGTGCCACCAACCTCCTAGGAAGGAACTATGGCTACACCTTC
j_call: TRBJ1-6; clone_size: -; d_call: -; v_call: TRBV19; cdr3_aa: CASSADNGYNSPLHF; cdr3_nt: TGTGCCAGTAGTGCCGACAATGGCTATAATTCACCCCTCCACTTT
j_call: TRBJ1-2; clone_size: -; d_call: -; v_call: TRBV7-9; cdr3_aa: CASSPAGGGYTF; cdr3_nt: TGTGCCAGCAGCCCCGCCGGGGGGGGCTACACCTTC
j_call: TRBJ1-1; clone_size: -; d_call: -; v_call: TRBV5-1; cdr3_aa: CASSLGGSGTEAFF; cdr3_nt: TGCGCCAGCAGCTTGGGGGGGTCTGGCACTGAAGCTTTCTTT
j_call: TRBJ1-2; clone_size: -; d_call: -; v_call: TRBV3-1/TRBV3-2; cdr3_aa: CASSQVPVGYTF; cdr3_nt: TGTGCCAGCAGCCAAGTTCCCGTGGGCTACACCTTC
j_call: TRBJ1-5; clone_size: -; d_call: -; v_call: TRBV18; cdr3_aa: CASSPWDIDQPQHF; cdr3_nt: TGTGCCAGCTCACCATGGGACATCGATCAGCCCCAGCATTTT
j_call: TRBJ1-5; clone_size: -; d_call: TRBD1; v_call: TRBV6-6; cdr3_aa: CASSSLDRVDQPQHF; cdr3_nt: TGTGCCAGCAGCTCCCTCGACAGGGTGGATCAGCCCCAGCATTTT
j_call: TRBJ1-2; clone_size: -; d_call: TRBD1; v_call: TRBV7-8; cdr3_aa: CASSLPGTGNYGYTF; cdr3_nt: TGTGCCAGCAGCTTACCCGGGACAGGGAACTATGGCTACACCTTC
j_call: TRBJ2-1; clone_size: -; d_call: TRBD1; v_call: TRBV9; cdr3_aa: CASRPDREGYNEQFF; cdr3_nt: TGTGCCAGCAGACCGGACAGGGAAGGATACAATGAGCAGTTCTTC
j_call: TRBJ1-5; clone_size: -; d_call: -; v_call: TRBV4-1; cdr3_aa: CASSQGGVSNQPQHF; cdr3_nt: TGCGCCAGCAGCCAAGGTGGTGTTAGCAATCAGCCCCAGCATTTT
j_call: TRBJ1-2; clone_size: -; d_call: -; v_call: TRBV25-1; cdr3_aa: CASNTGRNGYTF; cdr3_nt: TGTGCCAGCAACACAGGTCGTAATGGCTACACCTTC
j_call: TRBJ1-2; clone_size: -; d_call: -; v_call: TRBV6-5; cdr3_aa: CASSSGMNYGYTF; cdr3_nt: TGTGCCAGCAGTTCAGGGATGAACTATGGCTACACCTTC
j_call: TRBJ2-2; clone_size: -; d_call: TRBD1; v_call: TRBV7-9; cdr3_aa: CASSSVTGQGGTGELFF; cdr3_nt: TGTGCCAGCAGCTCAGTAACGGGACAGGGAGGGACCGGGGAGCTGTTTTTT
j_call: TRBJ2-3; clone_size: -; d_call: -; v_call: TRBV10-3; cdr3_aa: CAISELRERDTQYF; cdr3_nt: TGTGCCATCAGCGAACTCCGGGAGCGAGATACGCAGTATTTT
j_call: TRBJ1-5; clone_size: once; d_call: TRBD1; v_call: TRBV4-3; cdr3_aa: CASSQEGRGHYQPQHF; cdr3_nt: TGCGCCAGCAGCCAAGAAGGCAGGGGGCATTACCAGCCCCAGCATTTT
j_call: TRBJ2-3; clone_size: -; d_call: TRBD2; v_call: TRBV5-1; cdr3_aa: CASSFLPRAGLAGGPSPSTDTQYF; cdr3_nt: TGCGCCAGCAGCTTCTTGCCGCGGGCCGGCCTAGCGGGGGGGCCTTCCCCTAGCACAGATACGCAGTATTTT
j_call: TRBJ1-2; clone_size: -; d_call: TRBD1; v_call: TRBV30; cdr3_aa: CARRDREKGGYTF; cdr3_nt: TGTGCCCGGCGGGACAGGGAGAAGGGTGGCTACACCTTC